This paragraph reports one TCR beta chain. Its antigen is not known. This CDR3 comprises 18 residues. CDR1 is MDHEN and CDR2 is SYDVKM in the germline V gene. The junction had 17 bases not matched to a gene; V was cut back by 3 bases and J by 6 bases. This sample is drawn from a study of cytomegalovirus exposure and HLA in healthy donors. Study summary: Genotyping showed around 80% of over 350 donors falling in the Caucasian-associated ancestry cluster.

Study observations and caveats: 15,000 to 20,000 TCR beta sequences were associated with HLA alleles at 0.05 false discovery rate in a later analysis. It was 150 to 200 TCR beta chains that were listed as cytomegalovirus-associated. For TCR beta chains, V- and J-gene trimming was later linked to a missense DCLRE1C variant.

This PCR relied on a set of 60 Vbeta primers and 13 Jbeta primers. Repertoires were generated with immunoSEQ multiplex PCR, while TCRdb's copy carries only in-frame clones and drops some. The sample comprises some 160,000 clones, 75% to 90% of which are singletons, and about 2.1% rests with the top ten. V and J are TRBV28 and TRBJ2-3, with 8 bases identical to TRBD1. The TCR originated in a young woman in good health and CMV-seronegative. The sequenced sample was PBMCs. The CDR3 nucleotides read TGTGCCAGCAGTTTTCTACTATTCCGGGACAGGCGGATTGATACGCAGTATTTT. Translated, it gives CASSFLLFRDRRIDTQYF.